This paragraph covers one T cell receptor beta chain sequence. The data were produced by immunoSEQ multiplex PCR, yet TCRdb's version contains in-frame clones alone and is incomplete. The sample lists about 90,000 clones, approximately 89% occurring once. This specimen comes from a study of T cell responses to AZD1222 COVID-19 vaccine. This CDR3 has 13 residues. After removal of 1 base from V and 4 bases from J, the junction contained 0 bases not matched to a gene. The germline CDR1 and CDR2 sequences are LGHDT and YNNKEL (reference sequence). The sequenced sample was peripheral blood, obtained on day 0 of MenACWY control vaccination. The sequence was obtained from an adult in good health. The rearrangement joins TRBV3-1 (or the pseudogene TRBV3-2) to TRBJ2-7, with 8 nucleotides matching TRBD2. The CDR3 DNA sequence: TGTGCCAGCAGCCAAGTAGCGGGGTACGAGCAGTACTTC. It translates to CASSQVAGYEQYF.